The T cell receptor beta chain described here comes from a study of human T cells and chemical hapten exposure. Study details: Throughout a study of 20 to 25 weeks, patients underwent weekly scalp administration of diphenylcyclopropenone doses. Alopecia areata, totalis or universalis was found in mostly female patients.

TCRdb re-derived calls from the RACE reads in MiXCR, one entry per CDR3 protein. The top ten clones hold around 5.6% of a sample with a few hundred thousand distinct CDR3 sequences, roughly 6.3% of them seen once. This clonotype was found many times. Time point here: patch test 2, 6 weeks after DPC sensitization. The treatment: therapeutic diphenylcyclopropenone sensitization with weekly scalp DPC. The starting material, unfractionated whole blood, was used for total RNA extraction. The length of the CDR3 is 12 residues. V was trimmed by 3 bases and J by 5 bases, leaving 7 bases between them. The germline V gene has CDR1 MNHNS and CDR2 SASEGT.

The specimen was whole blood, collected in connection with sensitization to the hapten diphenylcyclopropenone (DPC). This sequence joins TRBV6-1 and TRBJ1-2; no clear D. The TCR sequence derives from a woman aged 18-29 years with alopecia areata. Some clones in this sample may be carry-over from other donors' samples. CDR3 in DNA: TGTGCCAGCAGTGAGCAACGATATGGCTACACCTTC. The encoded protein is CASSEQRYGYTF.